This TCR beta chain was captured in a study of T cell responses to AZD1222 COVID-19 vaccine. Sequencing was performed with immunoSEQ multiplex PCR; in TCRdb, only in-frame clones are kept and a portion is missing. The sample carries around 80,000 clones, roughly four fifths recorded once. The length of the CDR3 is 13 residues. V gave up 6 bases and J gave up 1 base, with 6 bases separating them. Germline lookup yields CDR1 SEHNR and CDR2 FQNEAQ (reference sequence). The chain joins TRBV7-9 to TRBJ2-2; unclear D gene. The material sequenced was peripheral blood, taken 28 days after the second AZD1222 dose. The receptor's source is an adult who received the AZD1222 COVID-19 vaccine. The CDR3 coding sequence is TGTGCCAGCAGTCCTCGGAACACCGGGGAGCTGTTTTTT. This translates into CASSPRNTGELFF.